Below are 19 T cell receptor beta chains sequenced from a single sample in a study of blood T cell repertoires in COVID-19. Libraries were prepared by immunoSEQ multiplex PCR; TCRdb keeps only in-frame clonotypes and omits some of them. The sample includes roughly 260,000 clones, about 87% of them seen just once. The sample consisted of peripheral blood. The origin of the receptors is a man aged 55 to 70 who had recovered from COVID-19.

The CDR3 DNA sequence: TGTGCCAGCTCAGCAGAGGTTAGGAATTCACCCCTCCACTTT. This sequence encodes CASSAEVRNSPLHF. V usage is TRBV18 and J usage is TRBJ1-6, with D unresolved. The germline gives CDR1 KGHSH, CDR2 LQKENI. V dropped 5 bases and J dropped 7 bases, with 12 bases sitting between them. The CDR3 length is 14 residues.

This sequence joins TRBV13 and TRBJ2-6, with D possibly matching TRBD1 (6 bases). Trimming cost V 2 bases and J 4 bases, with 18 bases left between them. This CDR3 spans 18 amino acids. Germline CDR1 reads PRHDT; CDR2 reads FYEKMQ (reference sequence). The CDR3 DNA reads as TGTGCCAGCAGCTTAAAGCTGGAGAGGGGGTACGGGGCCAACGTCCTGACTTTC. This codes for CASSLKLERGYGANVLTF.

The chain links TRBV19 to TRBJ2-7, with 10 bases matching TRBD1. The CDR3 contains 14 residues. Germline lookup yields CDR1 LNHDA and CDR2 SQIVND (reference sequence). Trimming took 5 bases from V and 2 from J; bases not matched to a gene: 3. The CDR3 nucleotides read TGTGCCAGTAGTTTAGGACAGGGGGCCTACGAGCAGTACTTC. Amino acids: CASSLGQGAYEQYF.

The CDR3 DNA sequence: TGTGCCAGCAGCTTTGCGACAGGACCCTACGAGCAGTACTTC. This gives the protein CASSFATGPYEQYF. The chain carries TRBV5-6 and TRBJ2-7; possibly TRBD1 for D (6 bases). The CDR3 spans 14 residues. Per germline, CDR1 SGHDT and CDR2 YYEEEE. V lost 2 bases to trimming and J lost 2 bases, with 11 bases between them.

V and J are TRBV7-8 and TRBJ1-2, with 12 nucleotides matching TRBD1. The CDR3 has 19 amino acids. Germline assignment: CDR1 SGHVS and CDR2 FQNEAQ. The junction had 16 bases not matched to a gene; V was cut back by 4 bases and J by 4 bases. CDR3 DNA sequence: TGTGCCAGCAGCTCACGACCGAGGGGGGGACAGGGGGCTGTCTATGGCTACACCTTC. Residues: CASSSRPRGGQGAVYGYTF.

The CDR3 nucleotides are TGTGCCAGTAGCGGCGGGCGGGGCCGCGGGAACGGGGAGCTGTTTTTT. Protein: CASSGGRGRGNGELFF. The chain has TRBV19 and TRBJ2-2; a possible D gene is TRBD2 (6 bases). The V end was cut by 6 bases, the J end by 7 bases, with 21 bases between. This CDR3 has 16 amino acids. Germline CDR1 LNHDA, CDR2 SQIVND (reference sequence).

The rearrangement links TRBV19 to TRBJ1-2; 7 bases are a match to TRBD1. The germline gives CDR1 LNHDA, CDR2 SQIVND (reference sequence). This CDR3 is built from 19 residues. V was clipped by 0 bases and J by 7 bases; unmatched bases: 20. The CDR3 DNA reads TGTGCCAGTAGTATAGACTCGACAGGGACGGCAGCGGGTTCTTTTGGCTACACCTTC. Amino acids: CASSIDSTGTAAGSFGYTF.

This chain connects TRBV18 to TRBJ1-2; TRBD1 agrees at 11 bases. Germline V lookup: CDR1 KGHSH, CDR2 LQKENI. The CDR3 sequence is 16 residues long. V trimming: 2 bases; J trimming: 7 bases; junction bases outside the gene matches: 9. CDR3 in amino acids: CASSPVSGQGALGYTF. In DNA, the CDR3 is TGTGCCAGCTCACCAGTCTCCGGACAGGGGGCCCTTGGCTACACCTTC.

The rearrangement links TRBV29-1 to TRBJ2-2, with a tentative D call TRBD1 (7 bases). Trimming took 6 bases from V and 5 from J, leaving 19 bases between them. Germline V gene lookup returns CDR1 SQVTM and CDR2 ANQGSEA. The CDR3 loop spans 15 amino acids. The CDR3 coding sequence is TGCAGCGTCCATCCCCGACAGGGAGGAACCGGGGAGCTGTTTTTT. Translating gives CSVHPRQGGTGELFF.

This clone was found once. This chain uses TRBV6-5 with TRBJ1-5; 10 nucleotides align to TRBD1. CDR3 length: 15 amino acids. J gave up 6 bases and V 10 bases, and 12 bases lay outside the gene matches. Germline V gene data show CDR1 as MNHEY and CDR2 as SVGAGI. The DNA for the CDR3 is TGTGCCACCCGAGCGGGGACAGGGGTGTCTCAGCCCCAGCATTTT. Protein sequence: CATRAGTGVSQPQHF.

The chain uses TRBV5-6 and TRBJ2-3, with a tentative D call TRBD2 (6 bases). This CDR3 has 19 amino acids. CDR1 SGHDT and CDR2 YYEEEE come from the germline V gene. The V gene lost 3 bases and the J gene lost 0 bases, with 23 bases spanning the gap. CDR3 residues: CASSSIRVIAGSSTDTQYF. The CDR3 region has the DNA TGTGCCAGCAGCTCTATTAGGGTTATTGCGGGGAGTAGCACAGATACGCAGTATTTT. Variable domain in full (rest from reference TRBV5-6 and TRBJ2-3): DAGVTQSPTHLIKTRGQQVTLRCSPKSGHDTVSWYQQALGQGPQFIFQYYEEEERQRGNFPDRFSGHQFPNYSSELNVNALLLGDSALYLCASSSIRVIAGSSTDTQYFGPGTRLTVL.

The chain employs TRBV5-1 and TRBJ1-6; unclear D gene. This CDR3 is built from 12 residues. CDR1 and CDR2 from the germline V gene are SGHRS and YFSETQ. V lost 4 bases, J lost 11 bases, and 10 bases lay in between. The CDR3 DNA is TGCGCCAGCAGCAAGAGGGTGCCACCCCTCCACTTT. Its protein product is CASSKRVPPLHF.

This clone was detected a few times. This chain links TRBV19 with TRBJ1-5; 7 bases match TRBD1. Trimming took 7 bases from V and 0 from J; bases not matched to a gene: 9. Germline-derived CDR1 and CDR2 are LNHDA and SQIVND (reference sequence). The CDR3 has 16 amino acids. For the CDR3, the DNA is TGTGCCAGTATTAGGCGGAGACAGGGTAGCAATCAGCCCCAGCATTTT. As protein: CASIRRRQGSNQPQHF.

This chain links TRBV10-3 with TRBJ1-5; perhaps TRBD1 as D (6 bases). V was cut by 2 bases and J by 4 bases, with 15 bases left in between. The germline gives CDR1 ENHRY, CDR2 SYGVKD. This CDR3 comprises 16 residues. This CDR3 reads CAISEGGGSLNQPQHF. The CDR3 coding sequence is TGTGCCATCAGTGAGGGGGGGGGCTCCTTGAATCAGCCCCAGCATTTT.

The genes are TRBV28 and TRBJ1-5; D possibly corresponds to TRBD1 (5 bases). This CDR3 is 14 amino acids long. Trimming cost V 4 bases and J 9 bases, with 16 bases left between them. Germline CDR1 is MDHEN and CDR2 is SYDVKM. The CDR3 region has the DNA TGTGCCAGCAGTTCGGGGGGGAAGATGGGGCCCCAGCATTTT. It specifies CASSSGGKMGPQHF.

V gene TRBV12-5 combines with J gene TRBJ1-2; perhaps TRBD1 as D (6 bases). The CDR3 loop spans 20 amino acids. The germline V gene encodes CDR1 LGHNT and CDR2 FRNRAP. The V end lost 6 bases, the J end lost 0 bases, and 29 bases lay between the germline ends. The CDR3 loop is CASGLLRGQGFVRPNYGYTF. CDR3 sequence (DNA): TGTGCTAGTGGCCTGCTGAGGGGTCAGGGGTTTGTCAGACCTAACTATGGCTACACCTTC.

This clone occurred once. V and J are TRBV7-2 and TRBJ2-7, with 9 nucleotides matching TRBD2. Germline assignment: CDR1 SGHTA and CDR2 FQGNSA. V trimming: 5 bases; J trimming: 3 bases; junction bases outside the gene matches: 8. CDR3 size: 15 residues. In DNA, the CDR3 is TGTGCCAGCAGCCGGTCCTTAGCGGGGGACTACGAGCAGTACTTC. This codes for CASSRSLAGDYEQYF.

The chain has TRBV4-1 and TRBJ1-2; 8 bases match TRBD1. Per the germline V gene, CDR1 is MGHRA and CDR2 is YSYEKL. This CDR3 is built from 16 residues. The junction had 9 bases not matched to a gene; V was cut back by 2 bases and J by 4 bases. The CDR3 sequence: CASSQRFTGGGYGYTF. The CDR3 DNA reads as TGCGCCAGCAGCCAACGTTTTACAGGGGGAGGCTATGGCTACACCTTC.

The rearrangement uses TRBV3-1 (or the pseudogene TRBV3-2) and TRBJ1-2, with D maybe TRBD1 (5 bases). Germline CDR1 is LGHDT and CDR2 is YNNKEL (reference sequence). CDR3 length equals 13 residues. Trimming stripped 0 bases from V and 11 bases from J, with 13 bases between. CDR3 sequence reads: CASSQDVQVRYTF. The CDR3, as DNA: TGTGCCAGCAGCCAAGATGTACAGGTCAGGTACACCTTC.